The 17 T cell receptor beta chains in this list originate from one sample, sequenced in a study of blood T cell repertoires in COVID-19. The repertoire was sequenced with immunoSEQ multiplex PCR; TCRdb's copy has only in-frame clones and lacks some. The sample lists about 350,000 clones, 87% occurring once. The material sequenced was PBMCs or T cells enriched from blood (not recorded which). The receptors derive from a woman aged 25 to 39 who had recovered from COVID-19.

CDR3 in DNA: TGTGCCAGCAGCGCCGCCCCGGGGGGCTCCTCCTCCTACAATGAGCAGTTCTTC. As protein: CASSAAPGGSSSYNEQFF. V gene TRBV11-2 combines with J gene TRBJ2-1; D might be TRBD2 (7 bases). The germline V gene encodes CDR1 SGHAT and CDR2 FQNNGV. The length of the CDR3 is 18 residues. Between the trimmed V and J ends, which lost 5 bases and 0 bases, there was a span of 20 bases. Full variable domain (outside the CDR3, taken from reference TRBV11-2 and TRBJ2-1): EAGVAQSPRYKIIEKRQSVAFWCNPISGHATLYWYQQILGQGPKLLIQFQNNGVVDDSQLPKDRFSAERLKGVDSTLKIQPAKLEDSAVYLCASSAAPGGSSSYNEQFFGPGTRLTVL.

A remark on this clone: Other DNA sequences in this sample translate to the same CDR3. The V and J genes are TRBV5-4 and TRBJ2-2; TRBD1 matches at 8 bases. Germline CDR1 reads SGHNT; CDR2 reads YYREEE (reference sequence). The CDR3 spans 15 residues. The trim removed 5 bases at V and 1 base at J, leaving 4 bases unmatched. The CDR3 region is CASSSGTGNTGELFF. The DNA of the CDR3 is TGTGCCAGCAGTTCCGGGACAGGGAACACCGGGGAGCTGTTTTTT.

V usage is TRBV6-1 and J usage is TRBJ1-6; 8 bases are a match to TRBD1. CDR1 is MNHNS, CDR2 SASEGT, per germline. The ends lost 3 bases at V and 6 bases at J; junction bases unmatched: 4. The CDR3 runs to 15 residues. The CDR3 bases are TGTGCCAGCAGTGATCGCGGACAGGGTAATTCACCCCTCCACTTT. It is translated as CASSDRGQGNSPLHF.

This rearrangement joins TRBV27 to TRBJ2-3; perhaps TRBD1 as D (6 bases). V shed 4 bases and J shed 0 bases, with 8 bases lying between them. Germline CDR1 reads MNHEY; CDR2 reads SMNVEV (reference sequence). CDR3 length equals 14 residues. CDR3 bases: TGTGCCAGCAGTTGGACAGCTAGCACAGATACGCAGTATTTT. Protein: CASSWTASTDTQYF.

This rearrangement joins TRBV7-9 to TRBJ1-1, with D tentatively TRBD1 (5 bases). CDR3 length: 14 residues. CDR1 and CDR2 from the germline V gene are SEHNR and FQNEAQ (reference sequence). The V gene lost 8 bases and the J gene lost 0 bases, with 13 bases spanning the gap. The CDR3 DNA reads TGTGCCAGCCTCCTGGAGGGGATGAACACTGAAGCTTTCTTT. Translated, it gives CASLLEGMNTEAFF.

This rearrangement joins TRBV2 to TRBJ1-1, with 8 nucleotides matching TRBD1. This CDR3 has 14 amino acids. The trim removed 6 bases at V and 5 bases at J, leaving 8 bases unmatched. CDR1 is SNHLY and CDR2 is FYNNEI in the germline V gene. The CDR3 sequence is CASRGQGVVTEAFF. CDR3 DNA: TGTGCCAGCAGAGGACAGGGTGTTGTTACTGAAGCTTTCTTT.

This sequence joins TRBV12-3 or TRBV12-4 and TRBJ2-2; 7 bases line up with TRBD2. With V trimmed by 8 bases and J by 6 bases, 3 bases remained unmatched. The CDR3 runs to 12 residues. CDR3 DNA sequence: TGTGCCAGCCTCCGGGGGGCCGGGGAGCTGTTTTTT. Its translation is CASLRGAGELFF.

This sequence joins TRBV6-5 and TRBJ1-1; D may be TRBD1 (6 bases). V was clipped by 6 bases and J by 8 bases, with 10 bases between them. In germline, CDR1 is MNHEY, CDR2 SVGAGI. This CDR3 is built from 11 residues. CDR3 in amino acids: CASRTDREAFF. The CDR3 DNA is TGTGCCAGCAGGACCGACAGGGAAGCTTTCTTT.

Only a few counts were recorded for this clone. At one end, the junction sequence differs from germline, possibly due to a read error. The V and J genes are TRBV18 and TRBJ2-7, with D maybe TRBD2 (7 bases). This CDR3 has 16 amino acids. CDR1 and CDR2 (germline): KGHSH, LQKENI. The CDR3: CASSSPIGGLSYEQYF. CDR3 in DNA: TGTGCCAGCTCATCACCAATCGGGGGGCTCTCCTACGAGCAGTACTTC.

The chain combines TRBV6-2 or TRBV6-3 with TRBJ2-7; maybe TRBD1 (6 bases). The germline V and J ends were trimmed by 5 bases and 4 bases, with 27 bases remaining between them. CDR1 and CDR2 (germline): MNHEY, SVGEGT. The CDR3 loop spans 18 amino acids. The CDR3 here is CASSTAPSQGSRVYEQYF. For the CDR3, the DNA is TGTGCCAGCAGTACAGCCCCATCACAGGGAAGCAGGGTATACGAGCAGTACTTC.

Written as DNA, the CDR3 is TGTGCCAGCAGTGACGGGACAATCAGCAATCAGCCCCAGCATTTT. Its protein product is CASSDGTISNQPQHF. The gene calls are TRBV25-1 and TRBJ1-5, with D possibly being TRBD1 (6 bases). The CDR3 extends over 15 amino acids. Germline V gene sequence: CDR1 MGHDK, CDR2 SYGVNS. Trimming took 3 bases from V and 1 from J, leaving 10 bases between them. The full variable domain, with the rest looked up from reference TRBV25-1 and TRBJ1-5, is EADIYQTPRYLVIGTGKKITLECSQTMGHDKMYWYQQDPGMELHLIHYSYGVNSTEKGDLSSESTVSRIRTEHFPLTLESARPSHTSQYLCASSDGTISNQPQHFGDGTRLSIL.

The genes are TRBV28 and TRBJ1-1; D gene unclear. This CDR3 is 13 amino acids long. Germline loops: CDR1 MDHEN, CDR2 SYDVKM. The V and J ends lost 5 bases and 1 base respectively, with 8 bases between them. The CDR3 DNA follows: TGTGCCAGCAGTCCCGGTTCGAACACTGAAGCTTTCTTT. Its protein product is CASSPGSNTEAFF. Together with reference TRBV28 and TRBJ1-1, the CDR3 gives the full variable domain: DVKVTQSSRYLVKRTGEKVFLECVQDMDHENMFWYRQDPGLGLRLIYFSYDVKMKEKGDIPEGYSVSREKKERFSLILESASTNQTSMYLCASSPGSNTEAFFGQGTRLTVV.

J is TRBJ2-2 and V is TRBV15, with D perhaps being TRBD1 or TRBD2 (6 bases each). This CDR3 comprises 15 residues. CDR1 and CDR2 (germline): LNHNV, YYDKDF (reference sequence). Trimming shortened V by 8 bases and J by 2 bases, and 15 bases separated the two germline ends. The CDR3 DNA is TGTGCCACCCCCAGAGGGGGGCCCAACACCGGGGAGCTGTTTTTT. Amino acid sequence: CATPRGGPNTGELFF. The entire variable domain, with the rest obtained from reference TRBV15 and TRBJ2-2, is as follows: DAMVIQNPRYQVTQFGKPVTLSCSQTLNHNVMYWYQQKSSQAPKLLFHYYDKDFNNEADTPDNFQSRRPNTSFCFLDIRSPGLGDTAMYLCATPRGGPNTGELFFGEGSRLTVL.

This clone was counted between two and nine times. The chain employs TRBV4-1 and TRBJ1-5; TRBD1 matches 8 bases. CDR3 size: 17 residues. The J segment lost 1 base and the V segment lost 1 base, leaving 6 bases of the junction unmatched. CDR1 MGHRA and CDR2 YSYEKL come from the germline V gene. CDR3 sequence: CASSQGQGAWSNQPQHF. CDR3 nucleotide sequence: TGCGCCAGCAGCCAAGGGCAGGGGGCTTGGAGCAATCAGCCCCAGCATTTT.

This chain joins TRBV5-1 and TRBJ1-4; TRBD1 aligns across 7 bases. CDR3 size: 17 residues. Germline-derived CDR1 and CDR2 are SGHRS and YFSETQ. V was pared by 2 bases and J by 2 bases, with 9 bases of the junction left unmatched. The CDR3: CASSFQGEQLTNEKLFF. CDR3 DNA: TGCGCCAGCAGCTTTCAGGGGGAGCAGTTGACTAATGAAAAACTGTTTTTT.

This clone was counted once. The genes are TRBV28 and TRBJ2-1; D possibly corresponds to TRBD2 (5 bases). The CDR3 consists of 13 residues. Germline V gene data show CDR1 as MDHEN and CDR2 as SYDVKM. Trimming took 6 bases from V and 9 from J, leaving 15 bases between them. As DNA, the CDR3 is TGTGCCAGCAGATTTTCTGCTCGGGGTGAGCAGTTCTTC. Translated, it gives CASRFSARGEQFF. Full variable domain (missing parts from reference TRBV28 and TRBJ2-1): DVKVTQSSRYLVKRTGEKVFLECVQDMDHENMFWYRQDPGLGLRLIYFSYDVKMKEKGDIPEGYSVSREKKERFSLILESASTNQTSMYLCASRFSARGEQFFGPGTRLTVL.

The rearrangement links TRBV12-3 or TRBV12-4 to TRBJ1-1; D gene uncertain. V was shortened by 4 bases and J by 8 bases, with 11 bases between the two germline ends. The CDR3 sequence is 12 residues long. The CDR3 DNA sequence: TGTGCCAGCAGTTGGGCCACGGAAGAAGCTTTCTTT. Its protein product is CASSWATEEAFF.